The sequence of this TCR beta chain was determined in a study of PD-1 blockade in classical Hodgkin lymphoma. The assay was immunoSEQ multiplex PCR, and TCRdb's table has in-frame clones only and misses some. The sample lists about 18,000 clones; 75% to 90% were seen once. From germline, CDR1 is MNHNS and CDR2 SASEGT. CDR3 size: 15 residues. V was cut by 6 bases and J by 1 base, with 12 bases left in between. Notes on this clone: Its antigen is still unknown.

Study-wide results and limits: The authors have not defined what causes the repertoire differences, possibly disease activity or prior therapy. Complete responders started with a diversity level that resembled newly diagnosed patients at baseline. At baseline, newly diagnosed patients reportedly showed less TCR diversity than healthy donors.

The time point was: cycle 4 day 1 (C4D1), after more than five weeks of nivolumab. Relapse after autologous stem cell transplantation occurred in every patient, and brentuximab vedotin exposure varied. Thawed PBMCs underwent magnetic negative selection to yield purified CD4+ T cells. Complete response, partial response or progressive disease was each patient's best response. The clonotype originates from a human donor with classical Hodgkin lymphoma. The rearrangement links TRBV6-1 to TRBJ2-2; D could derive from TRBD1 or TRBD2 (6 bases each). This material consisted of CD4+ T cells from blood, taken before the fourth cycle of nivolumab. The DNA for the CDR3 is TGTGCCAGCAGCGGTCGGGGGCAGAACACCGGGGAGCTGTTTTTT. As protein: CASSGRGQNTGELFF.